This TCR beta chain was captured by sequencing in a study of T cell changes during pregnancy in multiple sclerosis. Clones were sequenced by immunoSEQ multiplex PCR, and TCRdb holds only the in-frame ones, with some missing. Of 35,000 or so clones listed, roughly 93% are singletons. The CDR3 contains 15 residues. With 1 base clipped from V and 6 bases from J, the junction kept 6 bases outside the gene matches. Germline V gene data show CDR1 as LGHNA and CDR2 as YSLEER. The receptor's source is a female donor with multiple sclerosis, enrolled in a pregnancy study. J is TRBJ2-7 and V is TRBV4-3; 10 bases agree with TRBD2. Specimen: CD4+ T cells from peripheral blood mononuclear cells, collected in the first trimester of pregnancy. CDR3 in DNA: TGCGCCAGCAGCCAAGGACCTAGCGGGGGCGCCGAGCAGTACTTC. This translates into CASSQGPSGGAEQYF.